This entry lists 14 T cell receptor beta chains sequenced from one sample in a study of human T cells and chemical hapten exposure. Specified time point: pre-sensitization, week 0. Indicated treatment: therapeutic diphenylcyclopropenone sensitization with weekly scalp DPC. TCRdb redid the calling of the RACE reads with MiXCR, one entry per CDR3 protein. This sample has approximately 52,000 distinct CDR3 sequences; 8.5% to 10% occur once, and the top ten carry more than 13%. The sequencing used whole blood, collected in connection with sensitization to the hapten diphenylcyclopropenone (DPC). Source of these receptors: a woman in her 40s with alopecia areata. Some clones in this sample may be carry-over from other donors' samples.

In this sample, this clonotype turned up many times. The V gene is TRBV6-6, the J gene TRBJ2-7, with TRBD2 as a possible D gene (5 bases). Looked up from germline, CDR1 is MNHNY and CDR2 is SVGAGI (reference sequence). Trimming stripped 6 bases from V and 5 bases from J, with 17 bases between. The CDR3 has 14 amino acids. The CDR3 DNA reads TGTGCCAGCAGACTGGCCGAGGGTGTCCACGAGCAGTACTTC. It specifies CASRLAEGVHEQYF.

This clonotype turned up a few times. The chain combines TRBV27 with TRBJ1-1; TRBD1 might be the D (5 bases). With 0 bases removed from V and 3 bases from J, the gap between germline ends came to 8 bases. The CDR3 is made up of 14 amino acids. Germline assignment: CDR1 MNHEY and CDR2 SMNVEV (reference sequence). Here the CDR3 reads CASSLSGADTEAFF. The CDR3 DNA is TGTGCCAGCAGTTTATCCGGGGCGGACACTGAAGCTTTCTTT.

This clonotype was detected ten times or more. J is TRBJ1-2 and V is TRBV6-1; D ambiguous. The CDR3 is 13 amino acids. Germline V CDR1 and CDR2: MNHNS, SASEGT. With 3 bases removed from V and 4 bases from J, the gap between germline ends came to 9 bases. CDR3 coding DNA: TGTGCCAGCAGTGATTGGACGTTCTATGGCTACACCTTC. Protein product: CASSDWTFYGYTF.

A remark on this clonotype: Given a much more abundant clone one base away, this may be a read error. The chain joins TRBV20-1 to TRBJ2-1; TRBD2 might be the D (7 bases). The CDR3 runs to 16 residues. The V end lost 3 bases, the J end lost 0 bases, and 15 bases lay between the germline ends. Germline V gene sequence: CDR1 DFQATT, CDR2 SNEGSKA (reference sequence). This chain's CDR3 is CSARGSRGASYNEQFF. DNA of the CDR3: TGCAGTGCTAGGGGCTCTCGGGGGGCCTCCTACAATGAGCAGTTCTTC.

This clonotype has only a few counts. The V call is TRBV5-5, the J call TRBJ1-6, with a tentative D call TRBD1 (5 bases). V dropped 3 bases and J dropped 7 bases, with 8 bases sitting between them. There are 13 residues in the CDR3. CDR1 SGHKS and CDR2 YYEKEE come from the germline V gene (reference sequence). The CDR3 is CASSWGDNSPLHF. The CDR3 DNA is TGTGCCAGCAGCTGGGGGGACAATTCACCCCTCCACTTT.

This clonotype has ten or more counts. V usage is TRBV20-1 and J usage is TRBJ1-1; no clear D gene. Per the germline V gene, CDR1 is DFQATT and CDR2 is SNEGSKA (reference sequence). The CDR3 has 15 residues. V lost 5 bases to trimming and J lost 8 bases, with 24 bases between them. The CDR3 protein is CSAERDRVGGREAFF. In nucleotides, the CDR3 is TGCAGTGCTGAGAGAGATCGGGTGGGTGGAAGGGAAGCTTTCTTT.

This clonotype was counted many times. The chain links TRBV20-1 to TRBJ2-5; 10 bases match TRBD2. The CDR3 is made up of 16 amino acids. Germline trimming cut 3 bases from V and 2 bases from J; bases unmatched to any gene: 9. From germline, CDR1 is DFQATT and CDR2 SNEGSKA (reference sequence). The CDR3 DNA is TGCAGTGCTAGGCGGCCTAGCGGGGGTCTACAAGAGACCCAGTACTTC. Its translation is CSARRPSGGLQETQYF.

This clonotype was picked up many times. The chain uses TRBV20-1 and TRBJ1-5, with 9 bases lining up with TRBD1. The CDR3 length is 14 residues. With 2 bases clipped from V and 5 bases from J, the junction kept 4 bases outside the gene matches. The germline V gene has CDR1 DFQATT and CDR2 SNEGSKA (reference sequence). CDR3 sequence: CSARMTGGDQPQHF. CDR3 nucleotide sequence: TGCAGTGCTAGAATGACAGGGGGAGATCAGCCCCAGCATTTT.

This clonotype was counted at least ten times. This chain links TRBV27 with TRBJ2-6; 8 positions match TRBD1. The CDR3 is made up of 15 amino acids. Germline V CDR1 and CDR2: MNHEY, SMNVEV (reference sequence). J was trimmed by 4 bases and V by 7 bases; bases with no gene match: 6. CDR3 DNA: TGTGCCAGCACCAGGGGGCTTGGAGGGGCCAACGTCCTGACTTTC. Protein: CASTRGLGGANVLTF. Complete variable domain (other parts from reference TRBV27 and TRBJ2-6): EAQVTQNPRYLITVTGKKLTVTCSQNMNHEYMSWYRQDPGLGLRQIYYSMNVEVTDKGDVPEGYKVSRKEKRNFPLILESPSPNQTSLYFCASTRGLGGANVLTFGAGSRLTVL.

This clonotype was picked up many times. The chain employs TRBV28 and TRBJ2-7, with no clear D. CDR3 length: 11 residues. Germline lookup yields CDR1 MDHEN and CDR2 SYDVKM. Trimming removed 4 bases at V and 4 bases at J, with 5 bases between. CDR3 protein: CASSSRYEQYF. CDR3 DNA: TGTGCCAGCAGTTCCCGGTACGAGCAGTACTTC. Complete variable domain (other parts from reference TRBV28 and TRBJ2-7): DVKVTQSSRYLVKRTGEKVFLECVQDMDHENMFWYRQDPGLGLRLIYFSYDVKMKEKGDIPEGYSVSREKKERFSLILESASTNQTSMYLCASSSRYEQYFGPGTRLTVT.

In this sample, this clonotype turned up many times. V usage is TRBV21-1 and J usage is TRBJ2-3; the tabulated D call, TRBD1, remains unverified against the DNA. TRBV21-1 is assigned pseudogene status. The CDR3 covers 14 residues. Here the CDR3 reads CAIPEGDGLDTQYF. CDR3 bases: TGTGCCATTCCGGAGGGGGATGGATTAGATACGCAGTATTTT.

This clonotype turned up a few times. This chain uses TRBV6-1 with TRBJ2-7; 7 bases map to TRBD1. This CDR3 is built from 15 residues. Germline CDR1 and CDR2: MNHNS and SASEGT. Losses at the gene ends were 7 bases for V and 4 bases for J; bases not matched to a gene: 13. CDR3 amino acids: CASKAILGGLYEQYF. The CDR3 coding sequence is TGTGCCAGCAAAGCCATCCTAGGGGGCTTGTACGAGCAGTACTTC.

This clonotype was detected many times. The genes are TRBV19 and TRBJ2-7; D is perhaps TRBD1 (5 bases). Trimming left V 5 bases short and J 3 bases short, with 14 bases between. Germline lookup yields CDR1 LNHDA and CDR2 SQIVND (reference sequence). The CDR3 consists of 14 residues. CDR3 protein: CASSPSQGGYEQYF. In DNA, the CDR3 is TGTGCCAGTAGTCCAAGTCAGGGCGGCTACGAGCAGTACTTC.

Notes on this clonotype: A much larger clone lies one base from this, so it may be a read error. The chain couples TRBV2 to TRBJ2-5; TRBD1 matches at 8 bases. Germline CDR1 SNHLY, CDR2 FYNNEI. The CDR3 has 12 amino acids. CDR3 DNA: TGTCCCAGCAGGACAGGGCGCGAGACCCAGTACTTC. Translating it yields CPSRTGRETQYF.